Sequencing of this T cell receptor (beta chain) was carried out in a study of control samples from healthy donors and cancer patients. Per germline, CDR1 SGHDT and CDR2 YYEEEE. CDR3 length equals 15 residues. Deletions cut 0 bases from V and 0 bases from J, with 9 bases between. Assay: immunoSEQ multiplex PCR; the TCRdb copy retains only in-frame clones and omits some. The sample lists approximately 44,000 clones, about 75% occurring once. The chain recombines TRBV5-6 with TRBJ1-1; D not resolved. This TCR was sampled from a male donor with melanoma. The sample was formalin-fixed, paraffin-embedded tissue. CDR3 sequence reads: CASSLDALMNTEAFF. DNA for the CDR3: TGTGCCAGCAGCTTGGATGCACTCATGAACACTGAAGCTTTCTTT.